The next 10 T cell receptor beta chains were all read from a single sample in a study of patients and donors after allogeneic stem cell transplantation. MiXCR was run by TCRdb on the RT-PCR reads, yielding one entry per CDR3 protein. The sample has some 92,000 distinct CDR3 sequences; 45% to 50% are singletons. Sequencing was performed on blood, either unsorted or a sorted T cell fraction (not recorded which). The receptors derive from a human donor who was either an allogeneic HSCT recipient or a stem cell or donor lymphocyte infusion donor (not recorded which). It is not recorded whose cells these are; they may come from a transplant donor.

V usage is TRBV7-3 and J usage is TRBJ1-1; D ambiguous. The germline V gene encodes CDR1 SGHTA and CDR2 FQGTGA. The CDR3 totals 12 residues. Trimming cost V 4 bases and J 10 bases, with 13 bases left between them. In DNA, the CDR3 is TGTGCCAGCAGCTCCGACGGGCGGGCAGCTTTCTTT. It yields the protein CASSSDGRAAFF.

The rearrangement joins TRBV4-1 to TRBJ1-6; weak D call: TRBD1 (6 bases). V was trimmed by 3 bases and J by 9 bases, leaving 15 bases between them. Germline V gives CDR1 MGHRA, CDR2 YSYEKL. CDR3 size: 15 residues. The CDR3 is CASSHYREVFSPLHF. The DNA for the CDR3 is TGCGCCAGCAGCCACTACAGGGAAGTCTTTTCACCCCTCCACTTT.

This clonotype was detected a few times. The chain joins TRBV7-9 to TRBJ2-7; D is possibly TRBD1 (5 bases). V lost 5 bases to trimming and J lost 2 bases, with 16 bases between them. The V gene's germline CDR1 is SEHNR and CDR2 FQNEAQ (reference sequence). CDR3 length: 15 residues. The CDR3: CASSAAHRPTYEQYF. The CDR3 nucleotides are TGTGCCAGCAGCGCCGCGCACAGGCCAACCTACGAGCAGTACTTC.

The chain links TRBV3-1 to TRBJ1-2; D is uncertain. Trimming shortened V by 0 bases and J by 7 bases, and 12 bases separated the two germline ends. CDR1 is LGHDT and CDR2 is YNNKEL in the germline V gene (reference sequence). This CDR3 has 14 residues. CDR3 DNA sequence: TGTGCCAGCAGCCAAGATCGGATGCCGAGTGGCTACACCTTC. Protein product: CASSQDRMPSGYTF.

This clonotype appeared a single time. V gene TRBV12-3 or TRBV12-4 combines with J gene TRBJ1-5; D ambiguous. The CDR3 spans 12 residues. V lost 3 bases, J lost 6 bases, and 6 bases lay in between. The CDR3 nucleotides read TGTGCCAGCAGTTTTCCCTCTCAGCCCCAGCATTTT. It translates to CASSFPSQPQHF.

This chain uses TRBV7-2 with TRBJ1-5, with 8 bases that match TRBD1. Per germline, CDR1 SGHTA and CDR2 FQGNSA. J lost 7 bases, V lost 8 bases, and 16 bases had no gene match. This CDR3 is 16 amino acids long. The CDR3 DNA follows: TGTGCCAGCGGACGGAATATGGACAGGGTGGGGCAGCCCCAGCATTTT. Encoded protein: CASGRNMDRVGQPQHF.

The V gene is TRBV28, the J gene TRBJ1-5, with TRBD1 as a possible D gene (6 bases). Trimming shortened V by 6 bases and J by 0 bases, and 18 bases separated the two germline ends. Germline V gene sequence: CDR1 MDHEN, CDR2 SYDVKM. The CDR3 covers 17 residues. The CDR3 loop is CASRGNQGYYSNQPQHF. The CDR3 DNA reads as TGTGCCAGCAGGGGAAATCAGGGGTATTATAGCAATCAGCCCCAGCATTTT.

This sequence joins TRBV25-1 and TRBJ2-7, with D hard to call. Germline CDR1 MGHDK, CDR2 SYGVNS. The CDR3 is 18 amino acids. Trimming pared 0 bases from V and 3 bases from J, leaving 21 bases between. CDR3 coding DNA: TGTGCCAGCAGTGAATATTGGAAGGCCACAGCGCCTTTCTACGAGCAGTACTTC. This sequence encodes CASSEYWKATAPFYEQYF.

This clonotype has more than one count but fewer than ten. The chain couples TRBV18 to TRBJ1-2; 9 bases are a match to TRBD1. Looked up from germline, CDR1 is KGHSH and CDR2 is LQKENI. Trimming cost V 6 bases and J 4 bases; bases outside gene matches: 12. This CDR3 comprises 16 residues. The CDR3 DNA reads as TGTGCCAGCTCGCCGGGACAGGGTTTTGTTAGCTATGGCTACACCTTC. This encodes CASSPGQGFVSYGYTF.

V is TRBV12-3 or TRBV12-4 and J is TRBJ1-1, with 10 bases fitting TRBD1. The trim removed 3 bases at V and 0 bases at J, leaving 16 bases unmatched. The CDR3 sequence is 20 residues long. CDR3 sequence: CASSFPARRDRGGMNTEAFF. In nucleotides, the CDR3 is TGTGCCAGCAGTTTTCCCGCCCGCCGGGACAGGGGAGGGATGAACACTGAAGCTTTCTTT.